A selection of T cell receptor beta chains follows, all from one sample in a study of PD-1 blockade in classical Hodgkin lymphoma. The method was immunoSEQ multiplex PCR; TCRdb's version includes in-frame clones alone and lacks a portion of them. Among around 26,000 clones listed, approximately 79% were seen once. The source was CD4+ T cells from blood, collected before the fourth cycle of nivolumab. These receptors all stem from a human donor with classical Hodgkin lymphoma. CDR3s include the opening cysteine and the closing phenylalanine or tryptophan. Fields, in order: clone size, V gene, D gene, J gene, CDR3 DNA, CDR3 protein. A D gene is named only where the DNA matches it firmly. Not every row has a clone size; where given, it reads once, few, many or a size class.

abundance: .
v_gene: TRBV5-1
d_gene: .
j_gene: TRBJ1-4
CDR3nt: TGCGCCAGCAGTTGGCCTCCTAATGAAAAACTGTTTTTT
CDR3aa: CASSWPPNEKLFF

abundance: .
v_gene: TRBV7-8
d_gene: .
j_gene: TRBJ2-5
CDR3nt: TGTGCCAGCAGTTTTCGCCAAAGAGGGTGGGGGGGCATGGAAGAGACCCAGTACTTC
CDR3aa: CASSFRQRGWGGMEETQYF

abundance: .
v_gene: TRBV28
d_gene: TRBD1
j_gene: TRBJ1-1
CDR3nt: TGTGCCAGCAGTACCCCGGGACAGGGGACGAACACTGAAGCTTTCTTT
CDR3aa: CASSTPGQGTNTEAFF

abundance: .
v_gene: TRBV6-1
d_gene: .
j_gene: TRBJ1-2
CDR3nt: TGTGCCAGCAGTGAAGCGTTAGGCAAAAGTAACTATGGCTACACCTTC
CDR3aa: CASSEALGKSNYGYTF

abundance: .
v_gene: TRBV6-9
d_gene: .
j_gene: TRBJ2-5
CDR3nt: TGTGCCAGCAGTTATAACGGGACTGCGAGGGAGACCCAGTACTTC
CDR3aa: CASSYNGTARETQYF

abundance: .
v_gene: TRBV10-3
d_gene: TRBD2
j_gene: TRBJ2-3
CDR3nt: TGTGCCATCAGTGCCGGACTAGCGGGGGGGGCAGATACGCAGTATTTT
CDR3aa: CAISAGLAGGADTQYF

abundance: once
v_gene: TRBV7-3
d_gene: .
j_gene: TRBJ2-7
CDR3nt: TGTGCCAGCAGCTCGGATCCGAGTGCCGAGCAGTACTTC
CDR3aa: CASSSDPSAEQYF

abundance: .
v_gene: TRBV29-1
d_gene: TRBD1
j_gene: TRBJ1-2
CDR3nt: TGCAGCGTTGTTGACAGGGGGCGCGACTATGGCTACACCTTC
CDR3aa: CSVVDRGRDYGYTF

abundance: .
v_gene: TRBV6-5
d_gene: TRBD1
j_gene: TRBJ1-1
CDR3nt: TGTGCCAGCAGTTATCCGGGACAGGGGGTTTTGGTAGCTTTCTTT
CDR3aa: CASSYPGQGVLVAFF

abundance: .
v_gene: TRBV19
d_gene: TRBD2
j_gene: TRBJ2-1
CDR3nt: TGTGCCAGTAGTCTTCCCGGGGGGGGGACGAATGAGCAGTTCTTC
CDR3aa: CASSLPGGGTNEQFF

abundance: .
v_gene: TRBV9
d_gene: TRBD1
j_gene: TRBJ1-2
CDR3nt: TGTGCCAGCAGCTCCGTTTTGGGGCAGGGGGAATCCTATGGCTACACCTTC
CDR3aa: CASSSVLGQGESYGYTF

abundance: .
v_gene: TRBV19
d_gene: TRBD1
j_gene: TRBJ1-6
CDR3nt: TGTGCCAGTAGTGCGGGACAGTGGACCCATTCACCCCTCCACTTT
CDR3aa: CASSAGQWTHSPLHF

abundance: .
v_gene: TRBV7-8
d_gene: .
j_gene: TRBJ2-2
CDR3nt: TGTGCCAGCAGCGCAGGGGGCGGGGGGAACACCGGGGAGCTGTTTTTT
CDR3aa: CASSAGGGGNTGELFF